The 21 T cell receptor beta chains given below trace back to one sample, sequenced in a study of somatic mutations in cytotoxic T cells in rheumatoid arthritis. Profiled with immunoSEQ multiplex PCR; TCRdb holds only in-frame clones, not every one. The repertoire holds 13,000 to 15,000 clones, about 80% seen once, with less than 30% in the top ten. Input material: CD8+ T cells sorted from blood. These TCRs come from an adult with rheumatoid arthritis.

The CDR3 DNA sequence: TGTGCCAGCAGCCCCCTGATCCGGTCTCGCACAGATACGCAGTATTTT. Amino acid sequence: CASSPLIRSRTDTQYF. The chain recombines TRBV11-2 with TRBJ2-3; D is uncertain. Deletions cut 5 bases from V and 1 base from J, with 16 bases between. CDR3 size: 16 residues. Germline loops: CDR1 SGHAT, CDR2 FQNNGV.

The J gene is TRBJ2-6, the V gene TRBV5-1; the D is unclear. The CDR3 is made up of 15 amino acids. CDR1 and CDR2 from the germline V gene are SGHRS and YFSETQ. Trimming left V 5 bases short and J 2 bases short, with 11 bases between. As DNA, the CDR3 is TGCGCCAGCAGTGTGGAGCTTCCTGGGGCCAACGTCCTGACTTTC. It codes for CASSVELPGANVLTF.

This chain joins TRBV19 and TRBJ2-4, with D hard to call. The CDR3 length is 13 residues. Trimming took off 1 base at V and 8 bases at J, with 9 bases between the two ends. Germline CDR1 reads LNHDA; CDR2 reads SQIVND (reference sequence). CDR3 amino acids: CASSIVRLDIQYF. The CDR3 nucleotides are TGTGCCAGTAGTATAGTCCGGTTGGACATTCAGTACTTC.

This chain uses TRBV9 with TRBJ1-3, with D possibly being TRBD1 (5 bases). Trimming took 3 bases from V and 0 from J, leaving 19 bases between them. This CDR3 is built from 18 residues. Germline-derived CDR1 and CDR2 are SGDLS and YYNGEE. CDR3 bases: TGTGCCAGCAGCGGATCAGACAGCCCGATTCTCTCTGGAAACACCATATATTTT. Translating gives CASSGSDSPILSGNTIYF.

The V and J genes are TRBV4-1 and TRBJ2-3; unclear D gene. Trimming removed 0 bases from V and 4 bases from J, with 11 bases in between. Germline-derived CDR1 and CDR2 are MGHRA and YSYEKL. The CDR3 length is 15 residues. The CDR3 loop is CASSQEVRIPDTQYF. The DNA of the CDR3 is TGCGCCAGCAGCCAAGAGGTCCGAATACCAGATACGCAGTATTTT.

CDR3 amino acids: CASSLASGGRDSEQYF. CDR3 in DNA: TGCGCCAGCAGCTTGGCCTCGGGGGGGCGAGACTCCGAGCAGTACTTC. The chain combines TRBV5-1 with TRBJ2-7; 8 bases agree with TRBD2. The trim removed 0 bases at V and 6 bases at J, leaving 11 bases unmatched. The CDR3 runs 16 residues. Per germline, CDR1 SGHRS and CDR2 YFSETQ.

This clone was seen only a few times. This chain joins TRBV9 and TRBJ1-2; D unresolved. Trimming left V 4 bases short and J 6 bases short, with 13 bases between. This CDR3 region has 13 residues. Germline lookup yields CDR1 SGDLS and CDR2 YYNGEE. CDR3 DNA: TGTGCCAGCAGCCCTCCTGTGGGGAATGGCTACACCTTC. Translating it yields CASSPPVGNGYTF.

The V gene is TRBV7-9, the J gene TRBJ2-7; no clear D. This CDR3 has 13 residues. Germline V CDR1 and CDR2: SEHNR, FQNEAQ (reference sequence). Trimming removed 3 bases at V and 5 bases at J, with 11 bases between. The CDR3 coding sequence is TGTGCCAGCAGCTTTAGGTCGCCTCACGAGCAGTACTTC. This codes for CASSFRSPHEQYF.

V usage is TRBV7-2 and J usage is TRBJ2-3, with D unclear. CDR3 size: 15 residues. Germline CDR1 and CDR2: SGHTA and FQGNSA. The V and J ends lost 0 bases and 1 base respectively, with 8 bases between them. Here the CDR3 DNA reads TGTGCCAGCAGCTTAGCGAGCTGGGGCACAGATACGCAGTATTTT. It specifies CASSLASWGTDTQYF.

V usage is TRBV18 and J usage is TRBJ2-7; 7 bases are shared with TRBD1. Trimming removed 3 bases from V and 5 bases from J; junction bases left unmatched: 10. Germline CDR1 is KGHSH and CDR2 is LQKENI. This CDR3 contains 15 residues. CDR3 in DNA: TGTGCCAGCTCACCTACGGACAGGAAGATCCACGAGCAGTACTTC. This sequence encodes CASSPTDRKIHEQYF.

This clone appeared a few times. The chain links TRBV18 to TRBJ1-6; maybe TRBD1 (6 bases). The CDR3 extends over 15 amino acids. V was shortened by 3 bases and J by 7 bases, with 13 bases between the two germline ends. The germline gives CDR1 KGHSH, CDR2 LQKENI. This CDR3 reads CASSPGTPINSPLHF. The CDR3, as DNA: TGTGCCAGCTCACCTGGGACACCAATAAATTCACCCCTCCACTTT.

This chain links TRBV29-1 with TRBJ2-5; 11 nucleotides agree with TRBD1. The V gene end was trimmed by 6 bases and the J gene end by 0 bases; junction bases not matched to a gene: 12. The germline V gene encodes CDR1 SQVTM and CDR2 ANQGSEA. The CDR3 is made up of 17 amino acids. CDR3 sequence (DNA): TGCAGCGTCCTGGGACAGGGGGGCTTCATCCACCAAGAGACCCAGTACTTC. This sequence encodes CSVLGQGGFIHQETQYF.

The CDR3 nucleotides are TGTGCCAGCAGCTTAGTAGGATGGACAGGGGACCATGGTGGCTACACCTTC. Residues: CASSLVGWTGDHGGYTF. V and J are TRBV11-2 and TRBJ1-2; 9 bases agree with TRBD1. Trimming removed 1 base from V and 7 bases from J; junction bases left unmatched: 13. The CDR3 extends over 17 amino acids. Germline V gene lookup returns CDR1 SGHAT and CDR2 FQNNGV.

This chain uses TRBV28 with TRBJ2-1; maybe TRBD1 (5 bases). V was pared by 2 bases and J by 7 bases, with 12 bases between. This CDR3 is 14 amino acids long. Per germline, CDR1 MDHEN and CDR2 SYDVKM. CDR3 loop: CASSLKSRGNEQFF. The DNA of the CDR3 is TGTGCCAGCAGTTTAAAGTCAAGGGGTAATGAGCAGTTCTTC.

The rearrangement joins TRBV11-2 to TRBJ1-1; D remains ambiguous. Germline V gene data show CDR1 as SGHAT and CDR2 as FQNNGV. CDR3 size: 13 residues. Trimming took 1 base from V and 3 from J, leaving 6 bases between them. CDR3 bases: TGTGCCAGCAGCTTAGGTCCCGACACTGAAGCTTTCTTT. Its translation is CASSLGPDTEAFF.

The rearrangement links TRBV30 to TRBJ2-1; the match to TRBD2 covers 7 bases. This CDR3 is 14 amino acids long. Germline CDR1 reads GTSNPN; CDR2 reads SVGIG (reference sequence). Trimming removed 7 bases from V and 3 bases from J; junction bases left unmatched: 9. For the CDR3, the DNA is TGTGCCTCCCAGTGGGGGGGACTCTACAATGAGCAGTTCTTC. It is translated as CASQWGGLYNEQFF.

This clone came up a few times. The rearrangement joins TRBV2 to TRBJ1-2; perhaps TRBD1 as D (5 bases). The germline V and J ends were trimmed by 6 bases and 9 bases, with 17 bases remaining between them. CDR3 length: 13 residues. In germline, CDR1 is SNHLY, CDR2 FYNNEI. CDR3 coding DNA: TGTGCCAGCAGAAGCGGGGCCCTAGGTAGCTACACCTTC. Encoded protein: CASRSGALGSYTF.

This chain links TRBV5-1 with TRBJ2-6; TRBD2 agrees at 13 bases. CDR3 length: 18 amino acids. Germline loops: CDR1 SGHRS, CDR2 YFSETQ. J was trimmed by 2 bases and V by 5 bases; bases with no gene match: 7. The chain's CDR3 is CASSLTSGRVAGANVLTF. The CDR3 bases are TGCGCCAGCAGTTTAACTAGCGGGAGGGTTGCTGGGGCCAACGTCCTGACTTTC.

This chain connects TRBV7-9 to TRBJ2-2; no reliable D call. The ends were cut back, 5 bases at V and 4 bases at J, with 8 bases in the middle. From germline, CDR1 is SEHNR and CDR2 FQNEAQ (reference sequence). The CDR3 has 13 residues. DNA of the CDR3: TGTGCCAGCAGCGACACTGGCACCGGGGAGCTGTTTTTT. Translated, it gives CASSDTGTGELFF.

V gene TRBV4-1 combines with J gene TRBJ1-2, with 9 bases identical to TRBD1. The trim removed 0 bases at V and 2 bases at J, leaving 7 bases unmatched. The CDR3 has 17 residues. Germline V gene lookup returns CDR1 MGHRA and CDR2 YSYEKL. CDR3 DNA sequence: TGCGCCAGCAGCCAAGATCCCGGGACAGGGTTAAACTATGGCTACACCTTC. Amino acids: CASSQDPGTGLNYGYTF.

The rearrangement joins TRBV13 to TRBJ2-1; TRBD2 is a possible D gene (5 bases). The CDR3 has 14 residues. Germline-derived CDR1 and CDR2 are PRHDT and FYEKMQ (reference sequence). V was trimmed by 3 bases and J by 5 bases, leaving 11 bases between them. CDR3 coding DNA: TGTGCCAGCAGCTTTGGGGAGAGGAACAATGAGCAGTTCTTC. Encoded protein: CASSFGERNNEQFF.